These 27 T cell receptor beta chains were sequenced from one sample in a study of T-cell reconstitution after alpha-beta-depleted transplantation in children. Using unique molecular identifiers, the investigators prepared the TCRbeta library. From the PCR reads, TCRdb called clonotypes with MiXCR, one entry per CDR3 protein. The sample records about 420,000 distinct CDR3 sequences, under 20% being singletons. Sample: PBMCs, mostly from graft donor cells, taken 360 days after TCRalphabeta/CD19-depleted stem cell transplant. The receptors were gathered from a boy younger than two who had a stem cell transplant for Wiskott-Aldrich syndrome, so the T cells may come from the graft donor.

This clonotype has just a few counts. At one of its ends the junction is not consistent with the germline gene, which may arise from a read error. CDR3 loop: CAMSGTGYNSPLHF. CDR3 in DNA: TGTGCCATGAGTGGGACAGGGTATAATTCACCCCTCCACTTT. This chain connects TRBV10-3 to TRBJ1-6; TRBD1 aligns across 9 bases. This CDR3 has 14 amino acids. Germline lookup yields CDR1 ENHRY and CDR2 SYGVKD.

In its sample, this clonotype was seen many times. The chain has TRBV6-2 or TRBV6-3 and TRBJ2-1; D possibly corresponds to TRBD2 (6 bases). The length of the CDR3 is 14 residues. CDR1 MNHEY and CDR2 SVGEGT come from the germline V gene. V lost 5 bases, J lost 9 bases, and 17 bases lay in between. The CDR3 here is CASSHLTGVREQFF. For the CDR3, the DNA is TGTGCCAGCAGTCACTTGACGGGAGTTCGTGAGCAGTTCTTC.

The chain couples TRBV5-5 to TRBJ2-7, with D perhaps TRBD1 (5 bases). This CDR3 comprises 14 residues. Trimming removed 2 bases from V and 0 bases from J, with 9 bases in between. Germline CDR1 is SGHKS and CDR2 is YYEKEE (reference sequence). Here the CDR3 DNA reads TGTGCCAGCAGCTTTTCAGGGTACTCCTACGAGCAGTACTTC. Protein: CASSFSGYSYEQYF.

This chain uses TRBV10-3 with TRBJ2-1; no reliable D call. V lost 3 bases, J lost 0 bases, and 6 bases lay in between. The CDR3 extends over 14 amino acids. The germline gives CDR1 ENHRY, CDR2 SYGVKD. CDR3 DNA sequence: TGTGCCATCAGTGAACGTAGCTCCTACAATGAGCAGTTCTTC. Amino acid sequence: CAISERSSYNEQFF.

This clonotype has ten or more counts. CDR3 nucleotides: TGCAGCGTTGCCCCATTTGCAGGGACTTCCTACGAGCAGTACTTC. Residues: CSVAPFAGTSYEQYF. The rearrangement links TRBV29-1 to TRBJ2-7; D is perhaps TRBD2 (6 bases). The germline V and J ends were trimmed by 4 bases and 1 base, with 17 bases remaining between them. CDR1 is SQVTM, CDR2 ANQGSEA, per germline. CDR3 size: 15 residues.

The chain combines TRBV12-3 or TRBV12-4 with TRBJ2-1; 8 bases align to TRBD1. The trim removed 3 bases at V and 7 bases at J, leaving 11 bases unmatched. This CDR3 has 16 residues. Here the CDR3 reads CASSFSRQGARNEQFF. DNA for the CDR3: TGTGCCAGCAGTTTCTCCCGGCAGGGGGCGCGGAATGAGCAGTTCTTC.

The rearrangement joins TRBV4-3 to TRBJ2-7; 7 bases match TRBD1. Trimming at V came to 7 bases and at J to 2 bases, leaving 14 bases not matched to a gene. Germline loops: CDR1 LGHNA, CDR2 YSLEER. The length of the CDR3 is 16 residues. DNA for the CDR3: TGCGCCAGCATTCCGACAGGGTGTAAGGGGGCCTACGAGCAGTACTTC. Translation: CASIPTGCKGAYEQYF.

At least ten counts were recorded for this clonotype. The J gene is TRBJ2-3, the V gene TRBV21-1; no check of the table's D call, TRBD1, against the DNA was made. TRBV21-1 is described as a pseudogene. CDR3 size: 18 residues. This CDR3 reads CASSKSYRRARRLDTQYF. CDR3 sequence (DNA): TGTGCCAGCAGCAAATCATATAGGCGGGCGAGGAGATTGGATACGCAGTATTTT.

The V call is TRBV9, the J call TRBJ2-7; D is perhaps TRBD2 (5 bases). V lost 4 bases, J lost 1 base, and 9 bases lay in between. The CDR3 consists of 13 residues. Germline CDR1 and CDR2: SGDLS and YYNGEE. CDR3 loop: CASSSPGSYEQYF. CDR3 nucleotide sequence: TGTGCCAGCAGCTCACCGGGGTCCTACGAGCAGTACTTC.

The rearrangement joins TRBV12-3 or TRBV12-4 to TRBJ2-1; 7 bases fit TRBD2. V was pared by 7 bases and J by 4 bases, with 13 bases of the junction left unmatched. The CDR3 is 16 amino acids. The CDR3 is CASTIRAGVGYNEQFF. The DNA of the CDR3 is TGTGCCAGCACAATACGGGCGGGAGTGGGTTACAATGAGCAGTTCTTC.

The V gene is TRBV5-1, the J gene TRBJ2-7, with a tentative D call TRBD1 (6 bases). Per the germline V gene, CDR1 is SGHRS and CDR2 is YFSETQ. V was clipped by 3 bases and J by 6 bases, with 13 bases between them. The CDR3 extends over 13 amino acids. CDR3 amino acids: CASSWEVRGEQYF. CDR3 DNA: TGCGCCAGCAGCTGGGAAGTCAGGGGCGAGCAGTACTTC.

The chain recombines TRBV5-4 with TRBJ2-3; no clear D gene. Germline CDR1 SGHNT, CDR2 YYREEE (reference sequence). CDR3 length: 16 amino acids. The germline V and J ends were trimmed by 0 bases and 1 base, with 12 bases remaining between them. This CDR3 reads CASSLALGRGTDTQYF. CDR3 in DNA: TGTGCCAGCAGCTTGGCGTTAGGACGGGGCACAGATACGCAGTATTTT.

V gene TRBV10-3 combines with J gene TRBJ2-5; D perhaps matches TRBD1 (5 bases). The germline V and J ends were trimmed by 0 bases and 4 bases, with 21 bases remaining between them. CDR1 is ENHRY and CDR2 is SYGVKD in the germline V gene. The length of the CDR3 is 18 residues. The CDR3 nucleotides are TGTGCCATCAGTGAGTCGGGGCCCTTTAGGGGCTATGCAGAGACCCAGTACTTC. Its translation: CAISESGPFRGYAETQYF.

This sequence joins TRBV29-1 and TRBJ2-5; TRBD2 aligns across 10 bases. Trimming at V came to 7 bases and at J to 5 bases, leaving 10 bases not matched to a gene. Germline CDR1 reads SQVTM; CDR2 reads ANQGSEA. The CDR3 totals 14 residues. The CDR3 sequence is CSGDGLAGEETQYF. The CDR3 DNA is TGCAGCGGAGACGGGCTAGCGGGGGAGGAGACCCAGTACTTC.

The chain carries TRBV7-9 and TRBJ2-1; a weak D match, TRBD1 (5 bases). The V gene's germline CDR1 is SEHNR and CDR2 FQNEAQ (reference sequence). The CDR3 extends over 11 amino acids. Deletions cut 10 bases from V and 10 bases from J, with 14 bases between. The CDR3 here is CANMVAGEQFF. The DNA for the CDR3 is TGTGCCAACATGGTAGCAGGGGAGCAGTTCTTC.

The chain joins TRBV28 to TRBJ2-1; possibly TRBD2 for D (6 bases). V dropped 1 base and J dropped 4 bases, with 20 bases sitting between them. The germline V gene has CDR1 MDHEN and CDR2 SYDVKM. This CDR3 region has 18 residues. The CDR3 is CASSLLGGGRGFYNEQFF. The CDR3 DNA reads as TGTGCCAGCAGTTTATTGGGGGGTGGTAGGGGCTTTTACAATGAGCAGTTCTTC.

The rearrangement links TRBV2 to TRBJ1-2; D is unclear. This CDR3 is built from 12 residues. V was shortened by 7 bases and J by 4 bases, with 10 bases between the two germline ends. CDR1 is SNHLY, CDR2 FYNNEI, per germline. The DNA for the CDR3 is TGTGCCAGCAATCTGGTGGGCTATGGCTACACCTTC. Translation gives CASNLVGYGYTF.

This clonotype was seen a few times. The V call is TRBV7-8, the J call TRBJ2-7; perhaps TRBD2 as D (6 bases). The CDR3 runs 18 residues. Germline CDR1 and CDR2: SGHVS and FQNEAQ. Deletions cut 1 base from V and 4 bases from J, with 23 bases between. This chain's CDR3 is CASSLEGDLWLGTYEQYF. The CDR3 DNA reads as TGTGCCAGCAGCTTAGAAGGGGACTTATGGTTGGGGACGTACGAGCAGTACTTC.

This clonotype was counted only a few times. V gene TRBV2 combines with J gene TRBJ2-1, with D maybe TRBD2 (6 bases). The CDR3 contains 14 residues. Looked up from germline, CDR1 is SNHLY and CDR2 is FYNNEI. The germline V and J ends were trimmed by 7 bases and 0 bases, with 10 bases remaining between them. In nucleotides, the CDR3 is TGTGCCAGCACACTAGCCCCCTCCTACAATGAGCAGTTCTTC. It specifies CASTLAPSYNEQFF.

This clonotype was seen only a few times. V and J are TRBV5-1 and TRBJ2-7; the D gene is possibly TRBD2 (6 bases). In germline, CDR1 is SGHRS, CDR2 YFSETQ. V was shortened by 4 bases and J by 5 bases, with 16 bases between the two germline ends. The CDR3 loop spans 14 amino acids. For the CDR3, the DNA is TGCGCCAGCAGCCTAGCGCACCCTAGGGACGAGCAGTACTTC. It encodes CASSLAHPRDEQYF.

This sequence joins TRBV3-1 and TRBJ2-2; unclear D gene. The germline V and J ends were trimmed by 3 bases and 7 bases, with 6 bases remaining between them. This CDR3 spans 12 amino acids. From germline, CDR1 is LGHDT and CDR2 YNNKEL (reference sequence). CDR3 protein: CASSHPSGELFF. DNA of the CDR3: TGTGCCAGCAGCCATCCTAGCGGGGAGCTGTTTTTT.

The CDR3 bases are TGTGCCAGCAGTTCTCAACCTAGCGGAGTCTACGAGCAGTACTTC. Its translation is CASSSQPSGVYEQYF. The chain has TRBV6-2 or TRBV6-3 and TRBJ2-7; 7 bases match TRBD2. Germline values: CDR1 MNHEY, CDR2 SVGEGT. J was trimmed by 3 bases and V by 4 bases; bases with no gene match: 9. The CDR3 spans 15 residues.

This clonotype was detected only once. The V call is TRBV7-9, the J call TRBJ2-7; 9 bases map to TRBD1. With 5 bases clipped from V and 0 bases from J, the junction kept 8 bases outside the gene matches. Germline V lookup: CDR1 SEHNR, CDR2 FQNEAQ (reference sequence). This CDR3 spans 16 amino acids. The CDR3 here is CASSPRRQGVSYEQYF. The CDR3 bases are TGTGCCAGCAGCCCCCGTCGACAGGGGGTCTCCTACGAGCAGTACTTC. Based on the CDR3 plus reference TRBV7-9 and TRBJ2-7, the full variable domain is DTGVSQNPRHKITKRGQNVTFRCDPISEHNRLYWYRQTLGQGPEFLTYFQNEAQLEKSRLLSDRFSAERPKGSFSTLEIQRTEQGDSAMYLCASSPRRQGVSYEQYFGPGTRLTVT.

This chain joins TRBV20-1 and TRBJ2-5, with TRBD2 as a possible D gene (6 bases). Germline CDR1 reads DFQATT; CDR2 reads SNEGSKA (reference sequence). Trimming cost V 1 base and J 3 bases, with 12 bases left between them. The CDR3 sequence is 14 residues long. The CDR3: CSARVGGWEETQYF. CDR3 bases: TGCAGTGCTAGAGTTGGAGGGTGGGAAGAGACCCAGTACTTC.

The J gene is TRBJ2-3, the V gene TRBV4-3, with TRBD2 matching 10 bases. This CDR3 comprises 17 residues. Trimming removed 2 bases from V and 5 bases from J; junction bases left unmatched: 10. The germline V gene has CDR1 LGHNA and CDR2 YSLEER. Here the CDR3 reads CASSQLLAGALGDTQYF. The CDR3 DNA reads as TGCGCCAGCAGCCAATTGCTAGCGGGAGCCCTCGGAGATACGCAGTATTTT.

This clonotype was detected many times. The chain joins TRBV6-5 to TRBJ2-5; D remains ambiguous. Germline-derived CDR1 and CDR2 are MNHEY and SVGAGI. The CDR3 spans 15 residues. V was cut by 0 bases and J by 2 bases, with 10 bases left in between. The DNA for the CDR3 is TGTGCCAGCAGTTACTCGATCGCCCAGCAAGAGACCCAGTACTTC. It codes for CASSYSIAQQETQYF.

Only one count was recorded for this clonotype. V gene TRBV13 combines with J gene TRBJ1-5; no clear D. Germline CDR1 reads PRHDT; CDR2 reads FYEKMQ (reference sequence). The CDR3 has 15 amino acids. The V and J ends lost 5 bases and 2 bases respectively, with 13 bases between them. CDR3 coding DNA: TGTGCCAGCAGCCCCGACCCGTTCGGCAATCAGCCCCAGCATTTT. Residues: CASSPDPFGNQPQHF.